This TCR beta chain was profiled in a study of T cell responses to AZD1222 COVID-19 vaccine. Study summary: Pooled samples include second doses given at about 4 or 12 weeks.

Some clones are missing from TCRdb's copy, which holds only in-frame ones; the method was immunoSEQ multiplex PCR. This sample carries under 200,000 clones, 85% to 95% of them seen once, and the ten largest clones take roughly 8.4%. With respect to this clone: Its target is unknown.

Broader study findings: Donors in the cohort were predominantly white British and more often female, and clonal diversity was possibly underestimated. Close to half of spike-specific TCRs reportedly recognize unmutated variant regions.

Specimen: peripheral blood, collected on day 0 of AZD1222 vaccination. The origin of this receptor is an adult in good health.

The CDR3 is CATSEAGTSLTGELFF. In nucleotides, the CDR3 is TGTGCCACCAGTGAAGCCGGGACTAGTTTGACCGGGGAGCTGTTTTTT. The V and J genes are TRBV24-1 and TRBJ2-2; TRBD2 agrees at 8 bases. The CDR3 consists of 16 residues. The V gene's germline CDR1 is KGHDR and CDR2 SFDVKD. V lost 4 bases and J lost 5; bases outside the gene matches: 8.